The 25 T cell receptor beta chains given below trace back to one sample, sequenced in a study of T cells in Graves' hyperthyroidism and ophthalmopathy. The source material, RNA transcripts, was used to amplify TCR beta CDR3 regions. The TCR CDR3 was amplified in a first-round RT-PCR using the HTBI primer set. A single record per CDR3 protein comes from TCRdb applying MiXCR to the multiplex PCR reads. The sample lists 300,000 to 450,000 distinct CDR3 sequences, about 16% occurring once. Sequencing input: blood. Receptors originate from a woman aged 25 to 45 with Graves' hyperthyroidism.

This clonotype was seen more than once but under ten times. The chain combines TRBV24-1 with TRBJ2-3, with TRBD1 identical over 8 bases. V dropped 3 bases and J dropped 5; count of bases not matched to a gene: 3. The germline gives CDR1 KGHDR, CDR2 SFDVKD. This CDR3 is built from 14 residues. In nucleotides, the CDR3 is TGTGCCACCAGTGATCCGACAGGGGAAGATACGCAGTATTTT. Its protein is CATSDPTGEDTQYF.

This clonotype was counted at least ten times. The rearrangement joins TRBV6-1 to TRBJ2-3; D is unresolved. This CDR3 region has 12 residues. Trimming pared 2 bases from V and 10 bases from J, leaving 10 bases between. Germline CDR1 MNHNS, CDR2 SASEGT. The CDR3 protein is CASSEHPVAQYF. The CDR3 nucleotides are TGTGCCAGCAGTGAACACCCTGTGGCGCAGTATTTT.

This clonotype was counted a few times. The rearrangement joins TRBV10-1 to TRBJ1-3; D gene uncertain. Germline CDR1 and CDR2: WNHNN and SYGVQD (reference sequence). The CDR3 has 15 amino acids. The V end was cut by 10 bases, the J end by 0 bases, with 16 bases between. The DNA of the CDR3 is TGCGCCATCCCGGCCAGACACCGCTCTGGAAACACCATATATTTT. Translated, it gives CAIPARHRSGNTIYF.

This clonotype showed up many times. The CDR3 DNA follows: TGTGCCAGTAAGACAGGGTGGATTTGGGGTCAGCCCCAGCATTTT. It codes for CASKTGWIWGQPQHF. The genes are TRBV6-1 and TRBJ1-5; 7 positions agree with TRBD1. The CDR3 is made up of 15 amino acids. The ends lost 9 bases at V and 6 bases at J; junction bases unmatched: 14. Germline V CDR1 and CDR2: MNHNS, SASEGT.

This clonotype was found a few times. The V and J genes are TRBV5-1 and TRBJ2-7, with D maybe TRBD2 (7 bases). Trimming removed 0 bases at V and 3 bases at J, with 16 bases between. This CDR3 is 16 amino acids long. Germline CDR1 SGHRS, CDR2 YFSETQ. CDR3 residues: CASSLASGATGYEQYF. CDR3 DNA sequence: TGCGCCAGCAGCTTGGCAAGCGGGGCGACAGGCTACGAGCAGTACTTC.

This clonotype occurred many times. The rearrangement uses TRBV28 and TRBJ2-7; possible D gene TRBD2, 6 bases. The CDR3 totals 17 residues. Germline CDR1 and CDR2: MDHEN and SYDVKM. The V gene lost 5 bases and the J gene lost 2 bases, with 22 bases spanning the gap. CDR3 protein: CASSLTPGASATYEQYF. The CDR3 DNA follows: TGTGCCAGCAGTCTGACTCCTGGCGCTAGCGCAACCTACGAGCAGTACTTC.

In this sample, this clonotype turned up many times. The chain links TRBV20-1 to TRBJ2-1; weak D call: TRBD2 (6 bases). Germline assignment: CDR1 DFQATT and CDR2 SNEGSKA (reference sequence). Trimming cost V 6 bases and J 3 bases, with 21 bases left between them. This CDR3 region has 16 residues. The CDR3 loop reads CSARGLPPKGYNEQFF. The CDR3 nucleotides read TGCAGTGCAAGGGGACTCCCCCCAAAAGGCTACAATGAGCAGTTCTTC.

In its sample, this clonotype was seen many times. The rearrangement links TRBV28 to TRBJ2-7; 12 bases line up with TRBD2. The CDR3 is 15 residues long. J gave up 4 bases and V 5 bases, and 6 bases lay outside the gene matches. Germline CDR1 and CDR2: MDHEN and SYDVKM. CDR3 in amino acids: CASSGGLAGGYEQYF. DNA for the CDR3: TGTGCCAGCAGTGGGGGGCTAGCGGGGGGGTACGAGCAGTACTTC. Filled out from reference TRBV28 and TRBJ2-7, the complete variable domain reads DVKVTQSSRYLVKRTGEKVFLECVQDMDHENMFWYRQDPGLGLRLIYFSYDVKMKEKGDIPEGYSVSREKKERFSLILESASTNQTSMYLCASSGGLAGGYEQYFGPGTRLTVT.

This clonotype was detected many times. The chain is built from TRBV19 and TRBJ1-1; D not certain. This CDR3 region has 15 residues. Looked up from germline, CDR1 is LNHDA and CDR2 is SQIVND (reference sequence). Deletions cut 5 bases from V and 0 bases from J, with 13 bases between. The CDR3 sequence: CASSPRNVLNTEAFF. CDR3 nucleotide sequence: TGTGCCAGTAGTCCCCGGAACGTATTGAACACTGAAGCTTTCTTT. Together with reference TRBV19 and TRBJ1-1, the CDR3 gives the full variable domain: DGGITQSPKYLFRKEGQNVTLSCEQNLNHDAMYWYRQDPGQGLRLIYYSQIVNDFQKGDIAEGYSVSREKKESFPLTVTSAQKNPTAFYLCASSPRNVLNTEAFFGQGTRLTVV.

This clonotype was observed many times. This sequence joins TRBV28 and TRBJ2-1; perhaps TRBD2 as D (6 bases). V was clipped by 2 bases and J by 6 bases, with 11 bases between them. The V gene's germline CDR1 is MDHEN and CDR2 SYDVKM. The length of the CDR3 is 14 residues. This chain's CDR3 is CASSLRGGPNEQFF. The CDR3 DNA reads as TGTGCCAGCAGTTTAAGGGGAGGACCCAATGAGCAGTTCTTC.

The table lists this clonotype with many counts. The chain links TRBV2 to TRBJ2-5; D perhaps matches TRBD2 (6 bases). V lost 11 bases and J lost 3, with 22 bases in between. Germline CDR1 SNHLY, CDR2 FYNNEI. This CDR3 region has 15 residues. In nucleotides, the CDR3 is TGTGCCGGTAAAGGCCGACTAGTAACCGAAGAGACCCAGTACTTC. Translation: CAGKGRLVTEETQYF.

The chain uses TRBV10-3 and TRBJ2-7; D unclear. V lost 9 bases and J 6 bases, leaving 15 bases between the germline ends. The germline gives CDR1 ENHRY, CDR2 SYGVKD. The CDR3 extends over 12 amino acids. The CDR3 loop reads CAIGEDPREQYF. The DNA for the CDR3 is TGTGCCATAGGAGAGGATCCCCGCGAGCAGTACTTC.

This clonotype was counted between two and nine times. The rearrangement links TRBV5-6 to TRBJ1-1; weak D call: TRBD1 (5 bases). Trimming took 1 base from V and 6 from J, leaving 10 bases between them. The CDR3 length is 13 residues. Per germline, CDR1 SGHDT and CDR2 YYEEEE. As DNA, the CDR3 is TGTGCCAGCAGCTTGCCAGGGCTGGCTGAAGCTTTCTTT. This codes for CASSLPGLAEAFF.

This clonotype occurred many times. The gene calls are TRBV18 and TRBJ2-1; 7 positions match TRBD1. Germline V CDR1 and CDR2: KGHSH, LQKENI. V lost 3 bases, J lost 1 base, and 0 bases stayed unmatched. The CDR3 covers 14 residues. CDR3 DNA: TGTGCCAGCTCACCGGGACAGTCCTACAATGAGCAGTTCTTC. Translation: CASSPGQSYNEQFF.

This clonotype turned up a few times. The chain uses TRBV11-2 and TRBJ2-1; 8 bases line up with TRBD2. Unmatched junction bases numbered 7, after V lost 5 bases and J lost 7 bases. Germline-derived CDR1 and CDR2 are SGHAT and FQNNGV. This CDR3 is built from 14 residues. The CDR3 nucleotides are TGTGCCAGCAGCCCCAGCGGGAGTATAAATGAGCAGTTCTTC. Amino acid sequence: CASSPSGSINEQFF.

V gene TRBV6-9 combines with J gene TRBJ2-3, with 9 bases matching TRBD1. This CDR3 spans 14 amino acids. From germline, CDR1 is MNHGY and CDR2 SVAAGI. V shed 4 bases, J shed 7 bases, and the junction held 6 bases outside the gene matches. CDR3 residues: CASSSRQGGNTQYF. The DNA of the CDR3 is TGTGCCAGCAGTTCCCGACAGGGGGGGAATACGCAGTATTTT.

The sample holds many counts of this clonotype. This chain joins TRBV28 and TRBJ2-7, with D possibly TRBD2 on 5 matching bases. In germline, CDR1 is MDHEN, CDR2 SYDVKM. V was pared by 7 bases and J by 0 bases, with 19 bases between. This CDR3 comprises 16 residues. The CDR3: CASISSSGVASYEQYF. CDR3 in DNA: TGTGCCAGCATAAGTTCCAGCGGAGTTGCCTCCTACGAGCAGTACTTC.

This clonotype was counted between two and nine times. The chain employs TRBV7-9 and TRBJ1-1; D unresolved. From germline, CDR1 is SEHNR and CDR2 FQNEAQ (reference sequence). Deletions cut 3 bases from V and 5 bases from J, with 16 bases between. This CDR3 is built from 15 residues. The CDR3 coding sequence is TGTGCCAGCAGCTTGGCAGGCACTATGGCGACTGAAGCTTTCTTT. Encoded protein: CASSLAGTMATEAFF.

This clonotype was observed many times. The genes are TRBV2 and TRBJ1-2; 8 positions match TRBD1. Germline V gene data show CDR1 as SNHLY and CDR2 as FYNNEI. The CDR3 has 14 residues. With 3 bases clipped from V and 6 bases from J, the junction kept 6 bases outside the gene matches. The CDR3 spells CASSELQGADGYTF. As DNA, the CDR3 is TGTGCCAGCAGTGAGTTGCAGGGGGCGGATGGCTACACCTTC.

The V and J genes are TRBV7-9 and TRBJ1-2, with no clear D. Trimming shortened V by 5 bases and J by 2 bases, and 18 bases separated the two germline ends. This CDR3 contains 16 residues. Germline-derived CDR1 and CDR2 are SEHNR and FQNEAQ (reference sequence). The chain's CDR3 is CASSPNAGVGNYGYTF. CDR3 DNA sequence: TGTGCCAGCAGCCCGAACGCCGGGGTAGGGAACTATGGCTACACCTTC.

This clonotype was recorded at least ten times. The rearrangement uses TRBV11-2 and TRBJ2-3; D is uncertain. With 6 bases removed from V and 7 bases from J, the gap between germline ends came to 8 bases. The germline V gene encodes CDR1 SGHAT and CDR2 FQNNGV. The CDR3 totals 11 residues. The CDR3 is CASRSAHTQYF. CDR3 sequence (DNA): TGTGCCAGCAGATCGGCACATACGCAGTATTTT.

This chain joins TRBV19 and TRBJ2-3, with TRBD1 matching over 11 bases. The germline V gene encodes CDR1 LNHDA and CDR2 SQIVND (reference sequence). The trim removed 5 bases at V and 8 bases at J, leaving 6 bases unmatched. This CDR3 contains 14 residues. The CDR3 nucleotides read TGTGCCAGTAGTGACGGACAGGGGGCCGCTACGCAGTATTTT. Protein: CASSDGQGAATQYF.

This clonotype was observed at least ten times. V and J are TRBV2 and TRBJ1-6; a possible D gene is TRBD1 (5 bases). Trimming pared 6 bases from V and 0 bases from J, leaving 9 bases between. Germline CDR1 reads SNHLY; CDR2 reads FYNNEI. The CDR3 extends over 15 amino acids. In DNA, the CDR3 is TGTGCCAGCAGGGCCGGGACCTCCTATAATTCACCCCTCCACTTT. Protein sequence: CASRAGTSYNSPLHF.

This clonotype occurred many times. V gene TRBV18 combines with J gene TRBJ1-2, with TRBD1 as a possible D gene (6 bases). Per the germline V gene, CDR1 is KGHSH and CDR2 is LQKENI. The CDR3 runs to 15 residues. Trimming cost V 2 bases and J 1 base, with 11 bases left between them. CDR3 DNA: TGTGCCAGCTCACCATCAAGGACAGATAACTATGGCTACACCTTC. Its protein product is CASSPSRTDNYGYTF.

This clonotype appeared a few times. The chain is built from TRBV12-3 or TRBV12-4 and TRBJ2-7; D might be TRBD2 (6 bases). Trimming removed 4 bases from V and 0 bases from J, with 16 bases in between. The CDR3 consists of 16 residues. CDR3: CASSSSGGGSSYEQYF. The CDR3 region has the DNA TGTGCCAGCAGTTCCTCCGGCGGAGGGAGCTCCTACGAGCAGTACTTC.